Reported below is one T cell receptor beta chain. Its antigen remains unknown. This sample was included in a study of OX40 agonist ivuxolimab in advanced cancers. At the level of the study: The study enrolled dose-escalation patients with hepatocellular carcinoma, melanoma, renal cell or head and neck cancer.

Study results and limitations: Doses of 0.1 to 3.0 mg/kg were accompanied by clonal expansion of CD4+ and CD8+ blood T cells by week 6.

TCRdb keeps only in-frame clones here, not all; method: immunoSEQ multiplex PCR. This table holds 66,000 or so clones, about 80% found once. Germline assignment: CDR1 SGDLS and CDR2 YYNGEE. The length of the CDR3 is 18 residues. The J segment lost 4 bases and the V segment lost 5 bases, leaving 12 bases of the junction unmatched. The rearrangement uses TRBV9 and TRBJ1-4; 12 bases map to TRBD1. This sequence originates from an adult with an advanced solid tumor such as melanoma, head and neck, liver or kidney cancer. Sequenced material: CD4+ or CD8+ T cells sorted from blood, taken in a trial of the OX40 agonist ivuxolimab. The CDR3 nucleotides read TGTGCCAGCAGTCAACTTGGGACAGGGGGCGCGGGTAATGAAAAACTGTTTTTT. This codes for CASSQLGTGGAGNEKLFF.